This TCR beta chain was found in a study of response to subunit inactivated influenza vaccine. General study results and limits: The study's authors posited that every seasonal influenza vaccination enlists few new T cells.

One entry per CDR3 protein, called by TCRdb with MiXCR from the RT-PCR reads. The sample shows hundreds of thousands of distinct CDR3 sequences, 15% to 19% of them seen only once. Trimming pared 4 bases from V and 5 bases from J, leaving 8 bases between. This CDR3 is 11 amino acids long. Germline CDR1 DFQATT, CDR2 SNEGSKA (reference sequence). For this clonotype: Its specificity is unknown.

The sequence was collected from a man aged 45-65 years who received an inactivated influenza vaccine. Sample: PBMCs from blood, taken 11 to 12 days after vaccination. V and J are TRBV20-1 and TRBJ2-5; D is possibly TRBD2 (5 bases). CDR3 sequence: CSAKGGETQYF. CDR3 DNA: TGCAGTGCTAAAGGCGGGGAGACCCAGTACTTC.